The rows below give T cell receptor beta chains drawn from one sample of a study of blood T cell repertoires in COVID-19. Assay: immunoSEQ multiplex PCR; the TCRdb copy retains only in-frame clones and omits some. The repertoire holds roughly 260,000 clones, with about nine tenths as singletons. The sample was peripheral blood. These receptors all stem from a woman aged 40 to 49 with acute or convalescent COVID-19. Each CDR3 is given with its conserved first and last residue. A D gene is named only where the DNA matches it firmly. Rows give clone size only sometimes, using once, few, many, or a class for an expanded clone.

CDR3aa: CASSATGVSGNTIYF
CDR3nt: TGTGCCAGCAGCGCTACAGGGGTCTCTGGAAACACCATATATTTT
j_gene: TRBJ1-3
abundance: NA
v_gene: TRBV13
d_gene: TRBD1

CDR3aa: CASSGGGVPSETQYF
CDR3nt: TGTGCCAGCAGTGGTGGGGGGGTTCCCTCAGAGACCCAGTACTTC
j_gene: TRBJ2-5
abundance: NA
v_gene: TRBV2
d_gene: TRBD2

CDR3aa: CAGRAPGTAYNEQFF
CDR3nt: TGTGCCGGTAGGGCCCCCGGGACAGCTTACAATGAGCAGTTCTTC
j_gene: TRBJ2-1
abundance: NA
v_gene: TRBV19
d_gene: TRBD1

CDR3aa: CASKIESGRSGNTIYF
CDR3nt: TGTGCCAGTAAGATAGAGTCAGGCCGCTCTGGAAACACCATATATTTT
j_gene: TRBJ1-3
abundance: NA
v_gene: TRBV19
d_gene: NA

CDR3aa: CASSDDRAVQETQYF
CDR3nt: TGTGCCAGCTCGGACGACAGGGCGGTGCAAGAGACCCAGTACTTC
j_gene: TRBJ2-5
abundance: NA
v_gene: TRBV18
d_gene: TRBD1

CDR3aa: CASGLGGEGETQYF
CDR3nt: TGTGCTAGTGGTTTGGGAGGCGAAGGAGAGACCCAGTACTTC
j_gene: TRBJ2-5
abundance: NA
v_gene: TRBV12-5
d_gene: NA

CDR3aa: CASSVRNPGVGGTQYF
CDR3nt: TGTGCCAGCAGCGTAAGAAACCCCGGGGTCGGGGGGACCCAGTACTTC
j_gene: TRBJ2-5
abundance: NA
v_gene: TRBV3-1/TRBV3-2
d_gene: NA

CDR3aa: CASSRTANTGELFF
CDR3nt: TGTGCCAGCAGCCGGACAGCGAACACCGGGGAGCTGTTTTTT
j_gene: TRBJ2-2
abundance: NA
v_gene: TRBV9
d_gene: NA

CDR3aa: CASSLVQGNRAFF
CDR3nt: TGTGCCAGCAGCTTAGTCCAGGGGAATAGAGCTTTCTTT
j_gene: TRBJ1-1
abundance: NA
v_gene: TRBV7-2
d_gene: NA

CDR3aa: CASSQDSGGAGRYIQYF
CDR3nt: TGTGCCAGCAGCCAAGATAGCGGGGGGGCTGGGAGATACATTCAGTACTTC
j_gene: TRBJ2-4
abundance: NA
v_gene: TRBV14
d_gene: TRBD2

CDR3aa: CASSLGPGTRGDTQYF
CDR3nt: TGCGCCAGCAGCTTGGGTCCAGGGACCCGGGGGGATACGCAGTATTTT
j_gene: TRBJ2-3
abundance: NA
v_gene: TRBV5-1
d_gene: NA

CDR3aa: CATSDRGLDGYTF
CDR3nt: TGTGCCACCAGTGACAGGGGGCTGGATGGCTACACCTTC
j_gene: TRBJ1-2
abundance: NA
v_gene: TRBV24-1
d_gene: TRBD1

CDR3aa: CASSRHMTGPSRETEAFF
CDR3nt: TGTGCCAGCAGTCGACATATGACAGGGCCGAGTCGGGAAACTGAAGCTTTCTTT
j_gene: TRBJ1-1
abundance: NA
v_gene: TRBV7-9
d_gene: TRBD1

CDR3aa: CATAGQGDSGNTIYF
CDR3nt: TGTGCCACCGCCGGACAGGGGGACTCTGGAAACACCATATATTTT
j_gene: TRBJ1-3
abundance: NA
v_gene: TRBV15
d_gene: TRBD1

CDR3aa: CASSDLVLATSTDTQYF
CDR3nt: TGTGCCAGCAGTGATCTCGTACTAGCGACTAGCACAGATACGCAGTATTTT
j_gene: TRBJ2-3
abundance: NA
v_gene: TRBV6-1
d_gene: TRBD2

CDR3aa: CASSAGQGMNTEAFF
CDR3nt: TGTGCCAGCAGTGCTGGACAGGGGATGAACACTGAAGCTTTCTTT
j_gene: TRBJ1-1
abundance: NA
v_gene: TRBV25-1
d_gene: TRBD1

CDR3aa: CASSRGFLYGYTF
CDR3nt: TGTGCCAGCAGTAGGGGCTTCCTCTATGGCTACACCTTC
j_gene: TRBJ1-2
abundance: NA
v_gene: TRBV12-3/TRBV12-4
d_gene: NA

CDR3aa: CASSVDGGDRYTF
CDR3nt: TGTGCCAGCAGCGTAGATGGGGGGGACCGCTACACCTTC
j_gene: TRBJ1-2
abundance: once
v_gene: TRBV9
d_gene: NA

CDR3aa: CASSYGTPNTGELFF
CDR3nt: TGTGCCAGCAGTTACGGGACACCGAACACCGGGGAGCTGTTTTTT
j_gene: TRBJ2-2
abundance: NA
v_gene: TRBV6-5
d_gene: NA

CDR3aa: CASSIGDRNYTF
CDR3nt: TGTGCCAGTAGTATAGGGGACAGAAACTACACCTTC
j_gene: TRBJ1-2
abundance: NA
v_gene: TRBV19
d_gene: TRBD1

CDR3aa: CASSDSTGNTGELFF
CDR3nt: TGTGCCAGCAGCGACTCGACAGGAAACACCGGGGAGCTGTTTTTT
j_gene: TRBJ2-2
abundance: NA
v_gene: TRBV9
d_gene: NA

CDR3aa: CASRPRLAGTRGDTQYF
CDR3nt: TGCGCCAGCAGACCAAGACTAGCGGGGACAAGGGGAGATACGCAGTATTTT
j_gene: TRBJ2-3
abundance: NA
v_gene: TRBV5-1
d_gene: TRBD2

CDR3aa: CASSTWDRERLAKNIQYF
CDR3nt: TGTGCCAGCAGCACCTGGGACAGGGAAAGGCTAGCCAAAAACATTCAGTACTTC
j_gene: TRBJ2-4
abundance: NA
v_gene: TRBV5-5
d_gene: TRBD1

CDR3aa: CASSQGLSGGYTF
CDR3nt: TGTGCCAGCAGCCAGGGCCTCTCGGGGGGCTACACCTTC
j_gene: TRBJ1-2
abundance: few
v_gene: TRBV3-1/TRBV3-2
d_gene: NA

CDR3aa: CASSQGQARRLDYGYTF
CDR3nt: TGTGCCAGCAGCCAAGGACAGGCACGGCGGTTGGACTATGGCTACACCTTC
j_gene: TRBJ1-2
abundance: NA
v_gene: TRBV5-6
d_gene: TRBD1

CDR3aa: CASSLEVTGAEAFF
CDR3nt: TGCGCCAGCAGCTTGGAGGTTACAGGGGCTGAAGCTTTCTTT
j_gene: TRBJ1-1
abundance: NA
v_gene: TRBV5-1
d_gene: TRBD1

CDR3aa: CASSLVWRAGQTQYF
CDR3nt: TGTGCCAGCAGCTTAGTTTGGCGGGCGGGACAGACCCAGTACTTC
j_gene: TRBJ2-5
abundance: NA
v_gene: TRBV7-2
d_gene: NA

CDR3aa: CASSFQQNYGYTF
CDR3nt: TGTGCCAGCAGTTTCCAACAGAACTATGGCTACACCTTC
j_gene: TRBJ1-2
abundance: few
v_gene: TRBV28
d_gene: NA

CDR3aa: CASSMGHTGNYGYTF
CDR3nt: TGTGCCAGCAGCATGGGACATACGGGGAACTATGGCTACACCTTC
j_gene: TRBJ1-2
abundance: NA
v_gene: TRBV6-5
d_gene: NA

CDR3aa: CASSGTGNYGYTF
CDR3nt: TGTGCCAGCAGTGGGACAGGGAACTATGGCTACACCTTC
j_gene: TRBJ1-2
abundance: once
v_gene: TRBV2
d_gene: TRBD1

CDR3aa: CASSPPEGQAPSEQFF
CDR3nt: TGTGCCAGCTCACCACCGGAAGGACAGGCGCCCTCGGAGCAGTTCTTC
j_gene: TRBJ2-1
abundance: NA
v_gene: TRBV18
d_gene: TRBD1

CDR3aa: CASSYQAGRSPEAFF
CDR3nt: TGTGCCAGCAGTTACCAGGCAGGGAGGAGCCCTGAAGCTTTCTTT
j_gene: TRBJ1-1
abundance: NA
v_gene: TRBV6-5
d_gene: NA

CDR3aa: CARSLARFTSVGGTNTGELFF
CDR3nt: TGTGCCAGAAGCTTAGCGCGGTTTACTAGCGTGGGGGGAACGAACACCGGGGAGCTGTTTTTT
j_gene: TRBJ2-2
abundance: NA
v_gene: TRBV7-5
d_gene: NA

CDR3aa: CASTRPGQGSGSYTF
CDR3nt: TGTGCCAGCACCAGGCCGGGACAGGGATCCGGGAGCTACACCTTC
j_gene: TRBJ1-2
abundance: NA
v_gene: TRBV27
d_gene: TRBD1

CDR3aa: CASSERDYGYTF
CDR3nt: TGTGCCAGCAGTGAACGGGACTATGGCTACACCTTC
j_gene: TRBJ1-2
abundance: NA
v_gene: TRBV2
d_gene: NA

CDR3aa: CATSRASQSLDGYTF
CDR3nt: TGTGCCACCAGCAGGGCTAGCCAGTCCCTGGATGGCTACACCTTC
j_gene: TRBJ1-2
abundance: NA
v_gene: TRBV15
d_gene: NA

CDR3aa: CASRPGQHNQPQHF
CDR3nt: TGTGCCAGTCGGCCGGGACAGCACAATCAGCCCCAGCATTTT
j_gene: TRBJ1-5
abundance: NA
v_gene: TRBV5-5
d_gene: TRBD1

CDR3aa: CASSRSGVAGTEAFF
CDR3nt: TGTGCCAGCTCGCGATCAGGGGTGGCTGGCACTGAAGCTTTCTTT
j_gene: TRBJ1-1
abundance: few
v_gene: TRBV18
d_gene: NA

CDR3aa: CASRTGEQPQHF
CDR3nt: TGCGCCAGCAGGACAGGGGAGCAGCCCCAGCATTTT
j_gene: TRBJ1-5
abundance: NA
v_gene: TRBV23-1
d_gene: TRBD1

CDR3aa: CASSAGQGARYEQFF
CDR3nt: TGTGCCAGTAGTGCGGGACAGGGGGCGAGGTATGAGCAGTTCTTC
j_gene: TRBJ2-1
abundance: NA
v_gene: TRBV19
d_gene: TRBD1

CDR3aa: CASRLVLAGGTGDTQYF
CDR3nt: TGTGCAAGTCGCTTAGTGCTAGCGGGGGGGACGGGAGATACGCAGTATTTT
j_gene: TRBJ2-3
abundance: NA
v_gene: TRBV12-2
d_gene: NA

CDR3aa: CASRDRGINQPQHF
CDR3nt: TGTGCCAGCAGGGACAGGGGGATAAATCAGCCCCAGCATTTT
j_gene: TRBJ1-5
abundance: once
v_gene: TRBV2
d_gene: TRBD1

CDR3aa: CASSPRTGEKLFF
CDR3nt: TGTGCCAGCAGCCCCCGGACGGGGGAAAAACTGTTTTTT
j_gene: TRBJ1-4
abundance: NA
v_gene: TRBV9
d_gene: NA

CDR3aa: CASSLGGGSSQPQHF
CDR3nt: TGTGCCAGCAGCTTAGGGGGGGGAAGCAGTCAGCCCCAGCATTTT
j_gene: TRBJ1-5
abundance: NA
v_gene: TRBV7-9
d_gene: NA

CDR3aa: CASSPDRDRGWPQHF
CDR3nt: TGCGCCAGCAGCCCAGACCGGGACAGGGGGTGGCCCCAGCATTTT
j_gene: TRBJ1-5
abundance: NA
v_gene: TRBV4-1
d_gene: TRBD1

CDR3aa: CSVVRVYNEQFF
CDR3nt: TGCAGCGTTGTGCGGGTATACAATGAGCAGTTCTTC
j_gene: TRBJ2-1
abundance: NA
v_gene: TRBV29-1
d_gene: NA

CDR3aa: CATSSGTPTESEKLFF
CDR3nt: TGTGCCACCAGCAGCGGGACACCAACAGAGAGTGAAAAACTGTTTTTT
j_gene: TRBJ1-4
abundance: NA
v_gene: TRBV15
d_gene: NA

CDR3aa: CASTQSGYTEAFF
CDR3nt: TGTGCCAGCACCCAATCGGGGTACACTGAAGCTTTCTTT
j_gene: TRBJ1-1
abundance: NA
v_gene: TRBV6-5
d_gene: NA

CDR3aa: CATSDPGGGSGGSYNEQFF
CDR3nt: TGTGCCACCAGTGATCCCGGTGGGGGATCAGGGGGCAGCTACAATGAGCAGTTCTTC
j_gene: TRBJ2-1
abundance: NA
v_gene: TRBV24-1
d_gene: TRBD1

CDR3aa: CASSLSPTVEAFF
CDR3nt: TGTGCCAGCAGTTTATCCCCGACAGTTGAAGCTTTCTTT
j_gene: TRBJ1-1
abundance: NA
v_gene: TRBV27
d_gene: NA

CDR3aa: CASSIIGTANTGELFF
CDR3nt: TGTGCCAGTAGTATTATCGGGACAGCGAACACCGGGGAGCTGTTTTTT
j_gene: TRBJ2-2
abundance: NA
v_gene: TRBV19
d_gene: TRBD1

CDR3aa: CASSLDQVQDTQYF
CDR3nt: TGTGCCAGCAGCTTAGACCAGGTCCAAGATACGCAGTATTTT
j_gene: TRBJ2-3
abundance: few
v_gene: TRBV7-2
d_gene: NA

CDR3aa: CASSPEQGFGNTIYF
CDR3nt: TGTGCCAGCTCACCCGAACAGGGCTTTGGAAACACCATATATTTT
j_gene: TRBJ1-3
abundance: NA
v_gene: TRBV18
d_gene: NA

CDR3aa: CASSWTLRGQRDSNQPQHF
CDR3nt: TGTGCCAGCAGCTGGACCCTTAGGGGACAGAGAGATAGCAATCAGCCCCAGCATTTT
j_gene: TRBJ1-5
abundance: NA
v_gene: TRBV7-6
d_gene: TRBD1

CDR3aa: CASSLRKWATGELFF
CDR3nt: TGTGCCAGCAGCTTGCGAAAGTGGGCGACCGGGGAGCTGTTTTTT
j_gene: TRBJ2-2
abundance: NA
v_gene: TRBV5-8
d_gene: NA

CDR3aa: CASSYVGGVYNEQFF
CDR3nt: TGTGCCAGCAGTTACGTGGGGGGGGTCTACAATGAGCAGTTCTTC
j_gene: TRBJ2-1
abundance: once
v_gene: TRBV6-2/TRBV6-3
d_gene: TRBD2